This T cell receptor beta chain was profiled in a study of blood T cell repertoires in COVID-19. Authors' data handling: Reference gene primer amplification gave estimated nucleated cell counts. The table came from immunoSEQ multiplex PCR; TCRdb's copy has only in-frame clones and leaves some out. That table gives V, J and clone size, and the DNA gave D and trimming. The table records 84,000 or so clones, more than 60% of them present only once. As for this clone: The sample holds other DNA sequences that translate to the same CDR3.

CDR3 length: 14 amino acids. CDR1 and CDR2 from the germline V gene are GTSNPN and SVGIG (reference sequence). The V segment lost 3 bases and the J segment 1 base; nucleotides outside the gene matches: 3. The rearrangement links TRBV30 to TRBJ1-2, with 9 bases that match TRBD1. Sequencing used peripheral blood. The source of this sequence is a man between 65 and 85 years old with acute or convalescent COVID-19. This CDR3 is CAWSGTGSNYGYTF. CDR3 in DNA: TGTGCCTGGAGCGGGACAGGGAGTAACTATGGCTACACCTTC.